This T cell receptor (beta chain) comes out of a study of CD8 T cells in ankylosing spondylitis. Study conclusions and caveats: Clones tied to disease were said to be significantly enriched in matched ankylosing spondylitis synovial fluid. Ankylosing spondylitis blood appeared to carry a characteristic TCR beta motif of roughly eight highly homologous variants. A number of the motif variants had already been described in reactive arthritis synovial fluid and blood. Clones that were linked to disease were CD8+ and were relatively rare in peripheral blood.

As for this clonotype: Its target is unknown.

The CDR3 spans 13 residues. Germline V gives CDR1 SGHTA, CDR2 FQGNSA. Trimming cost V 4 bases and J 4 bases, with 8 bases left between them. Each TCR beta library was made by quantitative 5'-RACE that incorporated molecular barcodes. Via MiXCR, TCRdb re-called the 5' RACE reads, giving one row per CDR3 protein. This table has about 390,000 distinct CDR3 sequences, around 24% appearing once. Sequenced input: blood, either unsorted or a sorted T cell fraction (not recorded which). This chain joins TRBV7-2 and TRBJ1-5; D unclear. The sequence came from a male donor with ankylosing spondylitis. The CDR3, as DNA: TGTGCCAGCAGCTCCAACATGAATCAGCCCCAGCATTTT. It encodes CASSSNMNQPQHF. The whole variable domain, filled in from reference TRBV7-2 and TRBJ1-5, reads GAGVSQSPSNKVTEKGKDVELRCDPISGHTALYWYRQSLGQGLEFLIYFQGNSAPDKSGLPSDRFSAERTGGSVSTLTIQRTQQEDSAVYLCASSSNMNQPQHFGDGTRLSIL.